This T cell receptor beta chain was profiled in a study of blood T cell repertoires in COVID-19. Study background: The United States, Italy and Spain supplied acute and convalescent COVID-19 samples.

This CDR3 has 16 residues. Germline CDR1 reads LGHNA; CDR2 reads YNFKEQ. The J segment lost 0 bases and the V segment lost 4 bases, leaving 4 bases of the junction unmatched. Authors' methods: Reference gene primer amplification yielded estimated nucleated cell counts. The protocol was immunoSEQ multiplex PCR, while the TCRdb copy is restricted to in-frame clones and leaves out a portion. V, J and clone size derive from that table, while D and trimming were established from the DNA sequence. The table records 190,000 or so clones, 84% of them present only once. Cohort 3 recovered donors had two negative PCRs, clearance, or symptom resolution.

This TCR was recovered from a man aged 35-49 years who had recovered from COVID-19. Specimen: PBMCs or T cells enriched from blood (not recorded which). The chain has TRBV4-2 and TRBJ2-2; TRBD1 aligns across 8 bases. Here the CDR3 DNA reads TGTGCCAGCAGCCCAGGACAGGGAGCGAACACCGGGGAGCTGTTTTTT. Translating gives CASSPGQGANTGELFF.